The 21 T cell receptor delta chains below were found in one sample sequenced in a study of gamma delta lymphoproliferative disorders and STAT genes. TCRdb reprocessed the multiplex PCR reads through CATT. Of 1,500 or so delta-chain clones listed, approximately 2.9% are singletons. PBMCs from patients and controls supplied the genomic DNA for sequencing. Sequencing was carried out using blood. These receptors all come from a human donor with gamma-delta T-cell large granular lymphocyte leukemia.

This clone is deemed large (0.1 to 1%). Other DNA variants within this sample encode the same CDR3. CDR3 bases: TGTGCTCTTGGGGAACTCCTCCTACGTAGTGGGGGATCCGATAAACTCATCTTT. This sequence encodes CALGELLLRSGGSDKLIF. The chain recombines TRDV1 with TRDJ1, with TRDD3 identical over 8 bases. This CDR3 spans 18 amino acids. Germline V gives CDR1 TSWWSYY, CDR2 QGS. V lost 0 bases and J lost 3; bases outside the gene matches: 12.

This clone was recorded a few times. TCRdb has a much larger clone's protein, which differs at residue 7 from the translation of this DNA, likely because of a read error; what is shown is the protein translated from the DNA. The V and J genes are TRDV1 and TRDJ1, with 13 bases identical to TRDD3. This CDR3 has 21 amino acids. The trim removed 0 bases at V and 2 bases at J, leaving 15 bases unmatched. The germline CDR1 and CDR2 sequences are TSWWSYY and QGS. CDR3 coding DNA: TGTGCTCTTGGGGAACTTGTCCTTTGGTACTGGGGGATACGAAAGACCGATAAACTCATCTTT. It yields the protein CALGELVLWYWGIRKTDKLIF.

To note about this clone: The mismatch at residue 15 between this DNA's translation and the TCRdb protein of a much larger clone likely reflects a read error; the protein shown is translated from the DNA. The chain is built from TRDV1 and TRDJ1; D is possibly TRDD2 (7 bases). CDR1 TSWWSYY and CDR2 QGS come from the germline V gene. V lost 4 bases and J 12 bases, leaving 30 bases between the germline ends. This CDR3 is 17 amino acids long. CDR3 region: CALGAGLPPIIWGKFIF. The CDR3 DNA sequence: TGTGCTCTTGGGGCAGGCCTTCCTCCCATTATCTGGGGCAAATTCATCTTT.

This clone has a handful of counts. This DNA's translation differs at residue 14 from TCRdb's protein, which comes from a much larger clone; a read error is likely, and the protein shown is translated from the DNA. The chain has TRDV3 and TRDJ1; D gene unclear. The CDR3 has 15 amino acids. The germline gives CDR1 TVYSNPD, CDR2 GDNSRS (reference sequence). CDR3 protein: CAFRPHTRRTDKLTF. The CDR3 DNA follows: TGTGCCTTTCGCCCGCACACCCGTAGGACCGATAAACTCACCTTT.

The chain joins TRAV29/DV5 to TRDJ1, with 11 bases lining up with TRDD3. Germline CDR1 reads NSMFDY; CDR2 reads ISSIKDK. V gave up 3 bases and J gave up 7 bases; unmatched junction bases: 23. The CDR3 covers 19 residues. CDR3 nucleotides: TGTGCAGCAACTTCCTCGTACTGGGGGATAGGGCCCCACGCCGGTAAACTCATCTTT. It specifies CAATSSYWGIGPHAGKLIF.

For this clone: TCRdb records a much larger clone's protein for this DNA, with a difference at residue 8 that likely arises from a read error; the protein given is the translation of the DNA. The chain links TRDV1 to TRDJ1; D is unclear. The CDR3 runs 16 residues. V was cut by 1 base and J by 0 bases, with 12 bases left in between. Germline V CDR1 and CDR2: TSWWSYY, QGS. CDR3 residues: CALGEQPEAYTDKLIF. DNA for the CDR3: TGTGCTCTTGGGGAACAACCCGAGGCGTACACCGATAAACTCATCTTT.

About this clone: With a far larger clone one base away, a read error is the likely cause. Other nucleotide sequences in the sample specify the same CDR3. V gene TRDV3 combines with J gene TRDJ1; 11 bases are shared with TRDD3. The V gene end was trimmed by 4 bases and the J gene end by 2 bases; junction bases not matched to a gene: 18. The CDR3 totals 18 residues. CDR1 and CDR2 from the germline V gene are TVYSNPD and GDNSRS (reference sequence). The chain's CDR3 is CASASYWGIMEYTDKLIF. Here the CDR3 DNA reads TGTGCCTCTGCCTCGTACTGGGGGATAATGGAGTATACCGATAAACTCATCTTT.

This clone was seen more than once but under ten times. A much bigger clone sits one base away, suggesting this may be a read error. Other DNA sequences within the sample encode an identical CDR3. This rearrangement joins TRDV1 to TRDJ1, with 7 positions matching TRDD3. This CDR3 is built from 20 residues. The trim removed 1 base at V and 4 bases at J, leaving 21 bases unmatched. CDR1 and CDR2 (germline): TSWWSYY, QGS. The chain's CDR3 is CALGEPQRFRSTGDVDKLIF. The CDR3 region has the DNA TGTGCTCTTGGGGAACCCCAACGCTTCCGTAGCACTGGGGATGTCGATAAACTCATCTTT.

This clone was detected only a few times. It is likely a read error: a sequence one base away is far more abundant. The chain recombines TRDV1 with TRDJ1; the match to TRDD3 covers 10 bases. The V gene's germline CDR1 is TSWWSYY and CDR2 QGS. There are 22 residues in the CDR3. The V and J ends lost 3 bases and 0 bases, in that order; junction bases with no gene match: 22. CDR3 loop: CALGESFSSLLGDLSYTDKLIF. The CDR3 DNA is TGTGCTCTTGGGGAGTCCTTCTCCTCCTTACTGGGGGATCTTTCTTACACCGATAAACTCATCTTT.

This clone occurred a few times. TCRdb lists the protein of a much larger clone for this DNA, which differs at residue 17, so this is likely a read error; the protein given here is translated from the DNA itself. This sequence joins TRDV1 and TRDJ1, with D perhaps TRDD2 (5 bases). Germline lookup yields CDR1 TSWWSYY and CDR2 QGS. This CDR3 spans 19 amino acids. The CDR3 region has the DNA TGTGCTCTTGGGGAAGCCGCTCCCTACCAGCCTTCGTACACCGATAAATTCATCTTT. Translated, it gives CALGEAAPYQPSYTDKFIF.

Points on this clone: TCRdb records a much larger clone's protein for this DNA, with a difference at residue 6 that likely arises from a read error; the protein given is the translation of the DNA. The J gene is TRDJ1, the V gene TRDV1, with TRDD3 matching over 8 bases. CDR3 length: 18 amino acids. V shed 1 base, J shed 3 bases, and the junction held 13 bases outside the gene matches. The germline gives CDR1 TSWWSYY, CDR2 QGS. The CDR3 coding sequence is TGTGCTCTTGGGGAACCCCTCCTACGTAGTGGGGGATCCGATAAACTCATCTTT. Its translation is CALGEPLLRSGGSDKLIF.

This clone occurred a few times. One base separates it from a far larger clone, so it is likely a read error. Other nucleotide sequences in the sample specify the same CDR3. The chain recombines TRAV38-2/DV8 with TRDJ1; 9 bases align to TRDD2. This CDR3 spans 21 amino acids. Germline lookup yields CDR1 TSESDYY and CDR2 QEAYKQQN. The trim removed 1 base at V and 2 bases at J, leaving 21 bases unmatched. Written as DNA, the CDR3 is TGTGCTTATAGGAGCCCGGCCTTCCTACCGTACTGGGGATCCCGTACCGATAAACTCATCTTT. It encodes CAYRSPAFLPYWGSRTDKLIF.

This clone is labeled as medium-sized (0.01 to 0.1%). The rearrangement uses TRDV1 and TRDJ1; TRDD3 matches at 10 bases. Germline CDR1 is TSWWSYY and CDR2 is QGS. Trimming at V came to 4 bases and at J to 0 bases, leaving 26 bases not matched to a gene. The CDR3 length is 23 residues. The chain's CDR3 is CALGGVPTPHIWRGIRYTDKLIF. The CDR3 bases are TGTGCTCTTGGGGGGGTTCCTACCCCCCATATATGGAGGGGGATACGATACACCGATAAACTCATCTTT.

Note on this clone: TCRdb lists the protein of a much larger clone for this DNA, which differs at residue 5, so this is likely a read error; the protein given here is translated from the DNA itself. This chain joins TRDV2 and TRDJ1, with 7 bases that match TRDD3. CDR3 size: 16 residues. V was clipped by 7 bases and J by 3 bases; unmatched bases: 16. CDR1 is GEAIGNYY and CDR2 is EKD in the germline V gene. The CDR3: CAWGGWGLSGPDKLIF. In DNA form, the CDR3 reads TGTGCCTGGGGGGGCTGGGGGTTGTCAGGTCCCGATAAACTCATCTTT.

There are a few counts of this clone. TCRdb's protein for this DNA is that of a much larger clone and differs from the translation at residue 5, likely a read error; the protein shown is the DNA translation. V and J are TRDV1 and TRDJ1; TRDD2 aligns across 7 bases. The V segment lost 4 bases and the J segment 4 bases; nucleotides outside the gene matches: 33. Germline values: CDR1 TSWWSYY, CDR2 QGS. This CDR3 is built from 23 residues. The CDR3 loop reads CALGGRLDFLRITWAQRCDKLIF. In DNA form, the CDR3 reads TGTGCTCTTGGGGGACGTCTCGATTTCCTACGGATTACCTGGGCCCAAAGATGCGATAAACTCATCTTT.

The table lists this clone with a few counts. A read error is the likely source, as a far larger clone sits one nucleotide away. This sample includes further DNA sequences coding for the same CDR3. The chain combines TRDV1 with TRDJ1; 13 bases are shared with TRDD3. Trimming at V came to 4 bases and at J to 0 bases, leaving 23 bases not matched to a gene. From germline, CDR1 is TSWWSYY and CDR2 QGS. CDR3 length: 23 amino acids. The CDR3 sequence: CALGGPRSYPYWGIRTYTDKLIF. CDR3 DNA sequence: TGTGCTCTTGGGGGTCCTAGATCTTACCCGTACTGGGGGATACGCACTTACACCGATAAACTCATCTTT.

Concerning this clone itself: This DNA's translation differs at residue 12 from TCRdb's protein, which comes from a much larger clone; a read error is likely, and the protein shown is translated from the DNA. V gene TRDV1 combines with J gene TRDJ1; possible D gene TRDD2, 6 bases. Deletions cut 0 bases from V and 3 bases from J, with 20 bases between. Germline V gene sequence: CDR1 TSWWSYY, CDR2 QGS. This CDR3 has 18 amino acids. DNA of the CDR3: TGTGCTCTTGGGGAACTCCTCCTACGTAGTGGGGAATCCGATAAACTCATCTTT. It yields the protein CALGELLLRSGESDKLIF.

By its share, this clone is medium-sized. A far larger clone differs by one base, so this is likely a read error. The sample carries other DNA sequences with the same CDR3. The chain carries TRDV1 and TRDJ1, with 9 bases identical to TRDD2. The trim removed 5 bases at V and 0 bases at J, leaving 13 bases unmatched. From germline, CDR1 is TSWWSYY and CDR2 QGS. The CDR3 length is 18 residues. The CDR3 loop is CALGPFLPTGGYTDKLIF. Written as DNA, the CDR3 is TGTGCTCTTGGGCCCTTCCTTCCTACCGGGGGATACACCGATAAACTCATCTTT.

The J gene call is TRDJ1, but no V gene call exists; TRDD3 is taken as the D call from the table, unchecked against the DNA. This CDR3 comprises 15 residues. The CDR3 here is CASLPYWGYTDKLIF. The CDR3, as DNA: TGTGCCTCCCTGCCTTACTGGGGGTATACCGATAAACTCATCTTT.

Concerning this clone: TCRdb's protein, taken from a much larger clone, differs from this DNA's translation at residue 4, likely owing to a read error; the protein displayed comes from the DNA. The chain carries TRDV1 and TRDJ1, with a tentative D call TRDD3 (6 bases). The CDR3 sequence is 17 residues long. Germline loops: CDR1 TSWWSYY, CDR2 QGS. The V end was cut by 7 bases, the J end by 6 bases, with 27 bases between. The chain's CDR3 is CALANEPPGLGTHKLIF. CDR3 nucleotides: TGTGCTCTTGCAAACGAGCCCCCGGGGCTGGGGACACATAAACTCATCTTT.

This clone was found a few times. Translating this DNA gives a protein that differs at residue 18 from the TCRdb one, which belongs to a much larger clone; a read error is likely, and the protein shown is this translation. V gene TRDV1 combines with J gene TRDJ1; 9 nucleotides agree with TRDD3. Germline V gene lookup returns CDR1 TSWWSYY and CDR2 QGS. The length of the CDR3 is 20 residues. CDR3: CALGDQGRYDWGTYTDKPIF. CDR3 bases: TGTGCTCTTGGGGATCAAGGTCGGTATGACTGGGGGACCTACACCGATAAACCCATCTTT.